This TCR beta chain was sequenced for a study of cytomegalovirus exposure and HLA in healthy donors. Study-level points and caveats: Roughly even sequencing depth across donors was the assumption behind the presence/absence analyses. Being productive about 87% or about 30% of the time was typical of most TCR beta V segments in an earlier analysis. Some public TCRs appeared in many individuals, while most sequences were rare.

Turning to this clone: Its antigen is as yet unknown.

The PCR used 60 Vbeta and 13 Jbeta primers. Produced via immunoSEQ multiplex PCR; TCRdb's table is partial and in-frame only. The sample includes roughly 93,000 clones, about 74% of them seen just once. This CDR3 spans 14 amino acids. Germline V gene sequence: CDR1 SGHRS, CDR2 YFSETQ. The J segment lost 4 bases and the V segment lost 1 base, leaving 3 bases of the junction unmatched. The chain joins TRBV5-1 to TRBJ1-1; 8 nucleotides match TRBD1. This receptor was taken from a man aged 35 to 55 in good health and CMV-seronegative. Material: PBMCs. The CDR3 coding sequence is TGCGCCAGCAGCTTGAGGACAGGGACCACTGAAGCTTTCTTT. This encodes CASSLRTGTTEAFF.